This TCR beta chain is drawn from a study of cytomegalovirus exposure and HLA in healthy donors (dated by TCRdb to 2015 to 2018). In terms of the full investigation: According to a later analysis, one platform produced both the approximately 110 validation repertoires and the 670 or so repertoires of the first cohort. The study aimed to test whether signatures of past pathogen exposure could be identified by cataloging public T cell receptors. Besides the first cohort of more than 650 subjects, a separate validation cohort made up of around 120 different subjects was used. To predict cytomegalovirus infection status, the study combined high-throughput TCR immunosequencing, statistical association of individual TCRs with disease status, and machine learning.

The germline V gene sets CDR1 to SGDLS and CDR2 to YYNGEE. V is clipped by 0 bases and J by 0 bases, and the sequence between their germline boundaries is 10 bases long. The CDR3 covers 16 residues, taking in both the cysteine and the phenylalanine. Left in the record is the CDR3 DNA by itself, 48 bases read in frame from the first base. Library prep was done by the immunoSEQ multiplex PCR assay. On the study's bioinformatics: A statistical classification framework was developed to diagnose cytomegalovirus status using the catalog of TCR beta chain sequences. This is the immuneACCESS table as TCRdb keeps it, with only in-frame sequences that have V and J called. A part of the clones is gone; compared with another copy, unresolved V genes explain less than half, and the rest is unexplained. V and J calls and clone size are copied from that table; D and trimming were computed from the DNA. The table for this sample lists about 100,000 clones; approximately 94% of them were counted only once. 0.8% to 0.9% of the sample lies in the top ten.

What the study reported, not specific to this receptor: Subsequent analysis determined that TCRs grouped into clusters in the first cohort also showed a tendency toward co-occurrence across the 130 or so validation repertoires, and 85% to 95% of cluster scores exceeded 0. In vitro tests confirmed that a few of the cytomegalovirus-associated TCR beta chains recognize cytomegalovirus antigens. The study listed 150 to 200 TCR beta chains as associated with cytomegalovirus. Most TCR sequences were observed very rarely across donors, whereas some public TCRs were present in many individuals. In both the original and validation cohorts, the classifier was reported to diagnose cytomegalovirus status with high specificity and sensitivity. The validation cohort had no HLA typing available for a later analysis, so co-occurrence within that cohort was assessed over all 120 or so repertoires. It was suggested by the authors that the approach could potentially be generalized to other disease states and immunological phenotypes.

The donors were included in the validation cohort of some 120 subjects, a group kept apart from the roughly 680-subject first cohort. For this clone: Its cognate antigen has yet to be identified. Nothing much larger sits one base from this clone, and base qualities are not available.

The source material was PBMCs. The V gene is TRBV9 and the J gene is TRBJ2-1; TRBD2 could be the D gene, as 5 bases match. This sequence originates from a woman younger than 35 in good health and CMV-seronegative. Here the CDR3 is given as CASSVVWAGSYNEQFF. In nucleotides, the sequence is TGTGCCAGCAGCGTAGTTTGGGCGGGCTCCTACAATGAGCAGTTCTTC.